The 32 T cell receptor beta chains listed next were all sequenced from one sample in a study of control samples from healthy donors and cancer patients. The assay was immunoSEQ multiplex PCR, and TCRdb's table has in-frame clones only and misses some. The profile shows around 68,000 clones, approximately 88% of them singletons. The specimen sequenced was PBMCs. The receptors shown here come from a woman in her 50s with lung cancer.

DNA of the CDR3: TGTGCCAGCAGTTCAAGGACCGGGACAGGGAACACCGGGGAGCTGTTTTTT. Protein sequence: CASSSRTGTGNTGELFF. This chain connects TRBV27 to TRBJ2-2; the match to TRBD1 covers 8 bases. Germline CDR1 is MNHEY and CDR2 is SMNVEV (reference sequence). V was pared by 4 bases and J by 1 base, with 8 bases of the junction left unmatched. The CDR3 has 17 amino acids.

This sequence joins TRBV6-5 and TRBJ1-1; TRBD1 aligns across 9 bases. Looked up from germline, CDR1 is MNHEY and CDR2 is SVGAGI. V gave up 4 bases and J gave up 3 bases; unmatched junction bases: 6. CDR3 length equals 15 residues. In DNA, the CDR3 is TGTGCCAGCAGTTTACAGGGGGCGACGGACACTGAAGCTTTCTTT. The encoded protein is CASSLQGATDTEAFF.

Concerning this clone: It is unclear where the CDR3 begins or ends on the DNA, so no DNA is shown, and the CDR3 is as TCRdb lists it. V and J are TRBV6-5 and TRBJ1-1; the table's TRBD1 call for D was not verified on the DNA. Counting both end residues, the CDR3 totals 14 amino acids. Germline values: CDR1 MNHEY, CDR2 SVGAGI. The CDR3 is CASSILGQNTEAFF.

The chain employs TRBV5-1 and TRBJ2-5; D could derive from TRBD1 or TRBD2 (5 bases each). The CDR3 consists of 15 residues. Germline CDR1 reads SGHRS; CDR2 reads YFSETQ. The V and J ends lost 0 bases and 1 base respectively, with 10 bases between them. Here the CDR3 reads CASSLAGTFQETQYF. Written as DNA, the CDR3 is TGCGCCAGCAGCTTGGCCGGGACCTTCCAAGAGACCCAGTACTTC.

The chain joins TRBV4-1 to TRBJ1-1, with D tentatively TRBD1 (5 bases). The germline gives CDR1 MGHRA, CDR2 YSYEKL. The CDR3 totals 14 residues. V was trimmed by 0 bases and J by 5 bases, leaving 10 bases between them. The CDR3 reads CASSQERGRTEAFF. The CDR3 DNA reads TGCGCCAGCAGCCAAGAGAGGGGAAGGACTGAAGCTTTCTTT.

The rearrangement joins TRBV19 to TRBJ2-6; D remains unclear. CDR1 LNHDA and CDR2 SQIVND come from the germline V gene (reference sequence). The CDR3 spans 16 residues. V was shortened by 5 bases and J by 4 bases, with 15 bases between the two germline ends. The CDR3 spells CASSAFPGAGANVLTF. CDR3 bases: TGTGCCAGTAGTGCCTTCCCGGGCGCCGGGGCCAACGTCCTGACTTTC. The full variable domain, its missing parts supplied by reference TRBV19 and TRBJ2-6, is DGGITQSPKYLFRKEGQNVTLSCEQNLNHDAMYWYRQDPGQGLRLIYYSQIVNDFQKGDIAEGYSVSREKKESFPLTVTSAQKNPTAFYLCASSAFPGAGANVLTFGAGSRLTVL.

The rearrangement joins TRBV7-9 to TRBJ1-2; D unresolved. CDR3 length: 12 amino acids. The germline V gene encodes CDR1 SEHNR and CDR2 FQNEAQ (reference sequence). Trimming cost V 1 base and J 9 bases, with 9 bases left between them. The CDR3 is CASSLDRESYTF. The CDR3 nucleotides are TGTGCCAGCAGCTTAGATAGGGAGAGCTACACCTTC.

V and J are TRBV18 and TRBJ2-1; 12 positions agree with TRBD2. V lost 4 bases and J lost 0; bases outside the gene matches: 4. There are 17 residues in the CDR3. Germline assignment: CDR1 KGHSH and CDR2 LQKENI. CDR3 sequence (DNA): TGTGCCAGCTCACTAACGACTAGCGGGGGCTCCTACAATGAGCAGTTCTTC. It translates to CASSLTTSGGSYNEQFF. The complete variable domain, with remaining parts taken from reference TRBV18 and TRBJ2-1, reads NAGVMQNPRHLVRRRGQEARLRCSPMKGHSHVYWYRQLPEEGLKFMVYLQKENIIDESGMPKERFSAEFPKEGPSILRIQQVVRGDSAAYFCASSLTTSGGSYNEQFFGPGTRLTVL.

The J gene is TRBJ2-2, the V gene TRBV7-6, with D perhaps being TRBD1 or TRBD2 (5 bases each). Trimming removed 7 bases at V and 0 bases at J, with 15 bases between. This CDR3 region has 16 residues. Germline assignment: CDR1 SGHVS and CDR2 FNYEAQ. CDR3 residues: CASKDSGRANTGELFF. In nucleotides, the CDR3 is TGTGCCAGCAAGGATTCGGGGCGGGCGAACACCGGGGAGCTGTTTTTT. Full variable domain (missing parts from reference TRBV7-6 and TRBJ2-2): GAGVSQSPRYKVTKRGQDVALRCDPISGHVSLYWYRQALGQGPEFLTYFNYEAQQDKSGLPNDRFSAERPEGSISTLTIQRTEQRDSAMYRCASKDSGRANTGELFFGEGSRLTVL.

The chain carries TRBV11-2 and TRBJ2-1; TRBD2 matches 10 bases. Germline V gives CDR1 SGHAT, CDR2 FQNNGV. The ends lost 1 base at V and 9 bases at J; junction bases unmatched: 6. The CDR3 is made up of 15 amino acids. CDR3 amino acids: CASSLAAGGPFEQFF. CDR3 DNA sequence: TGTGCCAGCAGCTTAGCAGCGGGGGGGCCCTTTGAGCAGTTCTTC.

The chain combines TRBV2 with TRBJ1-2, with TRBD1 matching over 9 bases. From germline, CDR1 is SNHLY and CDR2 FYNNEI. CDR3 length equals 13 residues. With 6 bases clipped from V and 7 bases from J, the junction kept 6 bases outside the gene matches. The CDR3 here is CASSIQGAGGYTF. Written as DNA, the CDR3 is TGTGCCAGCAGCATACAGGGGGCAGGTGGCTACACCTTC.

The CDR3 sequence: CASSIPRTGINYGYTF. In DNA form, the CDR3 reads TGTGCCAGTAGTATTCCCCGGACAGGGATTAACTATGGCTACACCTTC. The genes are TRBV19 and TRBJ1-2, with 8 bases matching TRBD1. Germline trimming cut 3 bases from V and 1 base from J; bases unmatched to any gene: 7. CDR1 LNHDA and CDR2 SQIVND come from the germline V gene (reference sequence). This CDR3 region has 16 residues.

The chain recombines TRBV5-1 with TRBJ1-4, with D possibly matching TRBD1 (5 bases). With 5 bases removed from V and 6 bases from J, the gap between germline ends came to 23 bases. In germline, CDR1 is SGHRS, CDR2 YFSETQ. This CDR3 has 17 amino acids. Here the CDR3 DNA reads TGCGCCAGCAGAAGCCAAAGACAGATGGGGACCGATGAAAAACTGTTTTTT. Its protein product is CASRSQRQMGTDEKLFF.

The CDR3 spells CASSIQGQQYNEQFF. CDR3 bases: TGCGCCAGCAGCATTCAAGGACAGCAATACAATGAGCAGTTCTTC. The J gene is TRBJ2-1, the V gene TRBV5-1; D is possibly TRBD1 (6 bases). The CDR3 is 15 residues long. Trimming removed 4 bases from V and 4 bases from J, with 15 bases in between. Germline V gives CDR1 SGHRS, CDR2 YFSETQ.

V is TRBV7-2 and J is TRBJ1-6, with 9 positions matching TRBD1. Germline values: CDR1 SGHTA, CDR2 FQGNSA. This CDR3 is 14 amino acids long. V was clipped by 6 bases and J by 5 bases; unmatched bases: 2. As DNA, the CDR3 is TGTGCCAGCAGACGGACAGGGGATAATTCACCCCTCCACTTT. Translation: CASRRTGDNSPLHF.

This rearrangement joins TRBV15 to TRBJ2-5, with D perhaps matching TRBD2 (5 bases). Trimming removed 3 bases at V and 3 bases at J, with 8 bases between. Germline V lookup: CDR1 LNHNV, CDR2 YYDKDF (reference sequence). The CDR3 runs to 13 residues. This CDR3 reads CATSRRAEETQYF. DNA of the CDR3: TGTGCCACCAGCAGGCGGGCAGAAGAGACCCAGTACTTC.

This chain joins TRBV14 and TRBJ2-7, with TRBD1 matching 7 bases. The V segment lost 0 bases and the J segment 3 bases; nucleotides outside the gene matches: 5. CDR3 length: 15 amino acids. Germline V gene data show CDR1 as SGHDN and CDR2 as FVKESK. The CDR3: CASSQDMAGGYEQYF. The CDR3 DNA reads as TGTGCCAGCAGCCAAGATATGGCAGGGGGCTACGAGCAGTACTTC.

The sample holds one count of this clone. Other DNA sequences from this sample encode an identical CDR3 as well. The V gene is TRBV27, the J gene TRBJ1-2; weak D call: TRBD1 (6 bases). Trimming pared 6 bases from V and 4 bases from J, leaving 12 bases between. CDR3 length equals 13 residues. Germline assignment: CDR1 MNHEY and CDR2 SMNVEV (reference sequence). The CDR3 DNA reads TGTGCCAGCAGCTTAAAGGGGGTCTATGGCTACACCTTC. This translates into CASSLKGVYGYTF.

The genes are TRBV6-5 and TRBJ1-2; maybe TRBD1 (6 bases). Germline-derived CDR1 and CDR2 are MNHEY and SVGAGI. The CDR3 is 15 amino acids. The V and J ends lost 6 bases and 8 bases respectively, with 22 bases between them. CDR3 DNA sequence: TGTGCCAGCAGCCTCACTCTCAACAGGGAAGAGGGCTACACCTTC. It codes for CASSLTLNREEGYTF.

The rearrangement uses TRBV2 and TRBJ2-7, with D possibly matching TRBD1 (5 bases). The CDR3 length is 11 residues. Looked up from germline, CDR1 is SNHLY and CDR2 is FYNNEI. V dropped 8 bases and J dropped 7 bases, with 12 bases sitting between them. The CDR3 region is CASRQTDEQYF. The CDR3 DNA sequence: TGTGCCAGCCGACAGACGGATGAGCAGTACTTC.

The chain employs TRBV7-3 and TRBJ2-6, with TRBD1 matching 7 bases. The CDR3 contains 18 residues. CDR1 and CDR2 (germline): SGHTA, FQGTGA. Losses at the gene ends were 4 bases for V and 16 bases for J; bases not matched to a gene: 25. The CDR3 nucleotides are TGTGCCAGCAGCTCTCTCGGGACAGAGGCTCTCTGGGGCCAACGTCTGACTTTC. Translation: CASSSLGTEALWGQRLTF. The full variable domain, in which reference TRBV7-3 and TRBJ2-6 provide the parts outside the CDR3, is GAGVSQTPSNKVTEKGKYVELRCDPISGHTALYWYRQSLGQGPEFLIYFQGTGAADDSGLPNDRFFAVRPEGSVSTLKIQRTERGDSAVYLCASSSLGTEALWGQRLTFGAGSRLTVL.

V and J are TRBV12-3 or TRBV12-4 and TRBJ1-2; no reliable D call. With 2 bases removed from V and 4 bases from J, the gap between germline ends came to 5 bases. CDR3 length: 12 amino acids. CDR3 amino acids: CASSLLPYGYTF. CDR3 in DNA: TGTGCCAGCAGTTTATTACCCTATGGCTACACCTTC.

The chain is built from TRBV5-4 and TRBJ1-6, with 9 bases fitting TRBD1. Per the germline V gene, CDR1 is SGHNT and CDR2 is YYREEE (reference sequence). The CDR3 is 15 amino acids. Trimming cost V 0 bases and J 8 bases; bases outside gene matches: 3. DNA for the CDR3: TGTGCCAGCAGCTTGGATGGGACAGGGCATTCACCCCTCCACTTT. Its translation is CASSLDGTGHSPLHF.

The V and J genes are TRBV28 and TRBJ1-3; no clear D gene. Trimming removed 7 bases from V and 2 bases from J, with 9 bases in between. The CDR3 is 13 residues long. Germline CDR1 MDHEN, CDR2 SYDVKM. The CDR3: CASTGSAGNTIYF. The CDR3 nucleotides read TGTGCCAGCACCGGGTCTGCTGGAAACACCATATATTTT.

The rearrangement links TRBV9 to TRBJ2-3; TRBD1 matches 8 bases. The V gene's germline CDR1 is SGDLS and CDR2 YYNGEE. This CDR3 contains 14 residues. Unmatched junction bases numbered 4, after V lost 6 bases and J lost 1 base. CDR3 bases: TGTGCCAGCACGACAGGGGAAGGCACAGATACGCAGTATTTT. This translates into CASTTGEGTDTQYF.

This rearrangement joins TRBV5-6 to TRBJ2-3; D ambiguous. Deletions cut 1 base from V and 0 bases from J, with 6 bases between. CDR3 size: 14 residues. Germline V CDR1 and CDR2: SGHDT, YYEEEE. The CDR3 bases are TGTGCCAGCAGCTTGTACAGAAGCACAGATACGCAGTATTTT. Translating gives CASSLYRSTDTQYF.

V and J are TRBV4-3 and TRBJ1-2; D remains unclear. The germline V gene has CDR1 LGHNA and CDR2 YSLEER. V was cut by 5 bases and J by 8 bases, with 21 bases left in between. The CDR3 runs 15 residues. CDR3 sequence reads: CASSFAWKGNGGYTF. CDR3 coding DNA: TGCGCCAGCAGCTTCGCGTGGAAAGGGAACGGAGGCTACACCTTC.

This clone appeared a few times. The V gene is TRBV9, the J gene TRBJ2-7; a possible D gene is TRBD1 (6 bases). The V gene lost 4 bases and the J gene lost 3 bases, with 14 bases spanning the gap. CDR1 SGDLS and CDR2 YYNGEE come from the germline V gene. This CDR3 spans 14 amino acids. The CDR3 DNA is TGTGCCAGCAGCTTGACCAGGGGTGGCTACGAGCAGTACTTC. Its protein product is CASSLTRGGYEQYF.

V is TRBV7-8 and J is TRBJ1-5; D is ambiguous. Between the trimmed V and J ends, which lost 4 bases and 3 bases, there was a span of 13 bases. The germline V gene encodes CDR1 SGHVS and CDR2 FQNEAQ. This CDR3 spans 15 amino acids. DNA of the CDR3: TGTGCCAGCAGCTCATACGGGCCAGCCAATCAGCCCCAGCATTTT. Protein: CASSSYGPANQPQHF.

This clone showed up just once. This chain uses TRBV7-9 with TRBJ1-5, with TRBD1 matching 7 bases. CDR3 length equals 13 residues. Germline CDR1 SEHNR, CDR2 FQNEAQ (reference sequence). The trim removed 6 bases at V and 4 bases at J, leaving 3 bases unmatched. CDR3 in DNA: TGTGCCAGCAGACAGGGGCCTAATCAGCCCCAGCATTTT. Its protein product is CASRQGPNQPQHF. Looking up the rest from reference TRBV7-9 and TRBJ1-5 gives the full variable domain: DTGVSQNPRHKITKRGQNVTFRCDPISEHNRLYWYRQTLGQGPEFLTYFQNEAQLEKSRLLSDRFSAERPKGSFSTLEIQRTEQGDSAMYLCASRQGPNQPQHFGDGTRLSIL.

The chain combines TRBV4-2 with TRBJ1-5, with unresolved D. The CDR3 loop spans 18 amino acids. CDR1 and CDR2 (germline): LGHNA, YNFKEQ. With 0 bases removed from V and 0 bases from J, the gap between germline ends came to 15 bases. The DNA for the CDR3 is TGTGCCAGCAGCCAAGATGTTAAAACTCCTTATAGCAATCAGCCCCAGCATTTT. Its protein is CASSQDVKTPYSNQPQHF.

This clone came up once. This sequence joins TRBV2 and TRBJ1-6; D perhaps matches TRBD1 (5 bases). Germline assignment: CDR1 SNHLY and CDR2 FYNNEI. Trimming stripped 5 bases from V and 7 bases from J, with 12 bases between. The CDR3 is 14 residues long. CDR3 sequence reads: CASSPPGMNSPLHF. In DNA form, the CDR3 reads TGTGCCAGCAGTCCCCCAGGGATGAATTCACCCCTCCACTTT.